Here is one T cell receptor beta chain with its context. What it binds is not known. This record belongs to a study of a mutant IDH1 vaccine in newly diagnosed glioma. Background on the study: The treated population exhibited a male proportion of about 62%, a female proportion of 37.5%, and a mean age of about 39 years. Most patients had received both radiotherapy and temozolomide, the prior options being radiotherapy, temozolomide, or both. Broader study findings: Vaccination elicited immune responses in roughly 92% of patients.

Time point indicated: week 47, end of study. With topical imiquimod, each dose of the vaccine consisted of 300 ug of mutant IDH1 20-mer peptide. V was pared by 6 bases and J by 4 bases, with 13 bases between. This CDR3 contains 13 residues. CDR1 is SNHLY and CDR2 is FYNNEI in the germline V gene. Repertoires were generated with immunoSEQ multiplex PCR, while TCRdb's copy carries only in-frame clones and drops some. The sample holds around 50,000 clones, less than 75% seen once. The chain combines TRBV2 with TRBJ2-7; no clear D gene. The starting material was peripheral blood mononuclear cells (PBMCs), obtained from a glioma patient whose treatment included an IDH1 peptide vaccine. This clonotype was obtained from a man aged 35 to 55 with glioma. Some clones in this sample may be carry-over from other donors' samples. The CDR3 DNA reads TGTGCCAGCAGCCCCGGTGCGGAATACGAGCAGTACTTC. Its protein product is CASSPGAEYEQYF.